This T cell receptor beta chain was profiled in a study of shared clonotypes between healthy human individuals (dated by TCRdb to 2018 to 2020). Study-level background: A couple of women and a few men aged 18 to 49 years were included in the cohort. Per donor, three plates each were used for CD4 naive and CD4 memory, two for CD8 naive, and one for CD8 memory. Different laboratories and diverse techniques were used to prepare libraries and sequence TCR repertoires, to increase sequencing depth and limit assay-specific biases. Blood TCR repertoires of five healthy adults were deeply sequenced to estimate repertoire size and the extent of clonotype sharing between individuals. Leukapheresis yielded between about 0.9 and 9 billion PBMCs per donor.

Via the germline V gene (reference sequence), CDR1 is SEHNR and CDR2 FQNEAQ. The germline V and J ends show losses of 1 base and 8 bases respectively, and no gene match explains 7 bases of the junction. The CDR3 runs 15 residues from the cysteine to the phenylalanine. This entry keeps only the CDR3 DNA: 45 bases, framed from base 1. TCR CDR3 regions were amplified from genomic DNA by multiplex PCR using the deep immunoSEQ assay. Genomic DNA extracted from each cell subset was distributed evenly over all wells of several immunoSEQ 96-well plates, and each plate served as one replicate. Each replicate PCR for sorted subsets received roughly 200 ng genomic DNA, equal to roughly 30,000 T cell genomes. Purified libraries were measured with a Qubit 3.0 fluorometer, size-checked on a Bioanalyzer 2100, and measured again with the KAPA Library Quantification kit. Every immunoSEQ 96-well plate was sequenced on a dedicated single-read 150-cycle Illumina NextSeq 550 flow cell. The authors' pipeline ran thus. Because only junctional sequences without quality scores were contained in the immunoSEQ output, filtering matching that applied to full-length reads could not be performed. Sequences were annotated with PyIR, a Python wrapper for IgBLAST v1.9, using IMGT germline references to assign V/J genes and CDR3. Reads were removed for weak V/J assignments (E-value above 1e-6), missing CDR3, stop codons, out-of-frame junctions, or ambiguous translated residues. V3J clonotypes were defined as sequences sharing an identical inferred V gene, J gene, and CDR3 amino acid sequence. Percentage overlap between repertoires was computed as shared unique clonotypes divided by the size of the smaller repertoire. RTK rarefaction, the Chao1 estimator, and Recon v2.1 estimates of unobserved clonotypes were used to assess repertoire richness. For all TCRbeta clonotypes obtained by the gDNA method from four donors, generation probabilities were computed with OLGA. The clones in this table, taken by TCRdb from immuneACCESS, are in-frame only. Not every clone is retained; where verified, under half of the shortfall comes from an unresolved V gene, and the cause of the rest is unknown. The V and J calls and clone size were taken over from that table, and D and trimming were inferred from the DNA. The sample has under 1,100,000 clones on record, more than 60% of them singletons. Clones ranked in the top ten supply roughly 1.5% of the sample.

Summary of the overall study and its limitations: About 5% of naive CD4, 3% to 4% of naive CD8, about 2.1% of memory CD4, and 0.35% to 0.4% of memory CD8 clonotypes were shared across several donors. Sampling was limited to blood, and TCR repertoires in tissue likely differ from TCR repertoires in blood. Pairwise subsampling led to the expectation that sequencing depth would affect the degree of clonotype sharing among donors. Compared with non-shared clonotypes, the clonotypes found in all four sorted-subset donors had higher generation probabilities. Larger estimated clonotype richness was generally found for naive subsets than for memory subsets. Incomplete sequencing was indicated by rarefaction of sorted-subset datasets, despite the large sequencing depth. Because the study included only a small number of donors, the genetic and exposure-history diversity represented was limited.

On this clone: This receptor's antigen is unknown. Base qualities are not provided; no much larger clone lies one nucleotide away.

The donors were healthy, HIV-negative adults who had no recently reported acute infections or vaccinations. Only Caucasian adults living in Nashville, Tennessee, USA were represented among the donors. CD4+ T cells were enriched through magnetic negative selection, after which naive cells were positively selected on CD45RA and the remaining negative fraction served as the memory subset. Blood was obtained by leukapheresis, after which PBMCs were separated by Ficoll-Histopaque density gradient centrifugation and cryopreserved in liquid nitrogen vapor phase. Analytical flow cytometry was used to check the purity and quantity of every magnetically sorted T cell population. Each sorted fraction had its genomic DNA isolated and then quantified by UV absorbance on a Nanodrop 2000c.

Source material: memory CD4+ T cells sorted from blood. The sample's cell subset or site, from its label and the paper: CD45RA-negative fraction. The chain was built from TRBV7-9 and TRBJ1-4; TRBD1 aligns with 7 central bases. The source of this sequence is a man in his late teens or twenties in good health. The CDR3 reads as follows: CASSLVLQGEEKLFF. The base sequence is TGTGCCAGCAGCTTAGTCCTCCAGGGGGAGGAAAAACTGTTTTTT.